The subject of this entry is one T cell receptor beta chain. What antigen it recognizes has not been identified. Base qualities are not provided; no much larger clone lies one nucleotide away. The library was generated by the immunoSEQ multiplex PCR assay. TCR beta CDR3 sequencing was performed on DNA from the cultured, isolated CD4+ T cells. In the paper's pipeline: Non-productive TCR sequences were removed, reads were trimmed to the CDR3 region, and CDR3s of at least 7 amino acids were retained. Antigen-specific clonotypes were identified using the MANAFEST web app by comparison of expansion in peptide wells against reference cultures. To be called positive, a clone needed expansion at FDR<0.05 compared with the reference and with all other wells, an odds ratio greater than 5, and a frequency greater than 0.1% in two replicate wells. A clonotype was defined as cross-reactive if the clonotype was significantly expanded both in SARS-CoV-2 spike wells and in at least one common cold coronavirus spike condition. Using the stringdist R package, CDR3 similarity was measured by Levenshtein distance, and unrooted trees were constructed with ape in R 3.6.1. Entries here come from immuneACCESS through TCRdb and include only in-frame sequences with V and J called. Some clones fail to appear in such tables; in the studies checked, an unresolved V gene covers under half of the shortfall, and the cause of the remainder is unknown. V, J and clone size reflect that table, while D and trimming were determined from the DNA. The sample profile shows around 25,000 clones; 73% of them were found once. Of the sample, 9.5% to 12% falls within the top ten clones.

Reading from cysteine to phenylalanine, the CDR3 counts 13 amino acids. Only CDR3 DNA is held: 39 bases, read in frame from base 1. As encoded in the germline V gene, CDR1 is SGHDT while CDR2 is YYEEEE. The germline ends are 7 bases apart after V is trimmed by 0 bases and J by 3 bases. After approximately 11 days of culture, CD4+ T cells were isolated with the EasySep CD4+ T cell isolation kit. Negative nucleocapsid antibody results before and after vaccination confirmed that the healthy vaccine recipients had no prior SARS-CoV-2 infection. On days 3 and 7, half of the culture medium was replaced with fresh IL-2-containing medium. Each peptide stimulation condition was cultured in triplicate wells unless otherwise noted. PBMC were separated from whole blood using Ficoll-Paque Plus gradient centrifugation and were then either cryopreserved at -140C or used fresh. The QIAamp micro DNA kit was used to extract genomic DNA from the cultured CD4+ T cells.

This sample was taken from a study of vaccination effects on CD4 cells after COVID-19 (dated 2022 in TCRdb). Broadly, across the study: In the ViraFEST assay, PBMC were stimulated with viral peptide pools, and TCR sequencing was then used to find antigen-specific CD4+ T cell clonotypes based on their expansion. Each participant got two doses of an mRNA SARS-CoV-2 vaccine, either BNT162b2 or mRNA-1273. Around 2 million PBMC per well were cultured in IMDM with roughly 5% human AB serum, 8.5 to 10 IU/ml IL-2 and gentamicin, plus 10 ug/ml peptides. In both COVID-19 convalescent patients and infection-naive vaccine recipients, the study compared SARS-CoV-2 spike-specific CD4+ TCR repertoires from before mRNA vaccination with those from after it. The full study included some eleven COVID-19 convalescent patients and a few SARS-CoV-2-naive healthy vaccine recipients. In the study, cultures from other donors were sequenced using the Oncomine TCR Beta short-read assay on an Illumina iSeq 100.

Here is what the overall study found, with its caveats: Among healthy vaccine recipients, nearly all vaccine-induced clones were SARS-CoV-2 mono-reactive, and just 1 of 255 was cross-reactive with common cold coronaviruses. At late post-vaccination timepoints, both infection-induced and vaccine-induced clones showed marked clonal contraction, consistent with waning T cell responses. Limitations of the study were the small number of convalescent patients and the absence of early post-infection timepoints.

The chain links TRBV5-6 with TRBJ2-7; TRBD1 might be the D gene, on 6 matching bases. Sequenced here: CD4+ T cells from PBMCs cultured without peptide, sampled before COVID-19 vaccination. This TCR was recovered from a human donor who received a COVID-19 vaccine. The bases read TGTGCCAGCAGCTTGGACAGGGACTACGAGCAGTACTTC. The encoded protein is CASSLDRDYEQYF. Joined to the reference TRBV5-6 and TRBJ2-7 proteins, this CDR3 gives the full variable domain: DAGVTQSPTHLIKTRGQQVTLRCSPKSGHDTVSWYQQALGQGPQFIFQYYEEEERQRGNFPDRFSGHQFPNYSSELNVNALLLGDSALYLCASSLDRDYEQYFGPGTRLTVT.